Reported below is one TCR beta chain. Its target is not known. This specimen comes from a study of shared clonotypes between healthy human individuals. Whole-study results and caveats: Limitation of the genetic and exposure-history diversity represented came from the few donors. Among non-shared clonotypes, generation probabilities were lower than among those shared by all four donors.

CD45RO-negative, CCR7-selected cells formed the naive CD8 fraction, which excluded terminally differentiated effector memory CD45RA+ cells. V lost 1 base and J 8 bases, leaving 19 bases between the germline ends. Germline CDR1 and CDR2: SGHRS and YFSETQ. This CDR3 spans 16 amino acids. Assay runs were performed at deep level. In the authors' methods: Owing to the provision of junction-only sequences devoid of quality scores by immunoSEQ, filtering differed. The protocol was immunoSEQ multiplex PCR, while the TCRdb copy is restricted to in-frame clones and leaves out a portion. D and trimming come from the DNA, and the V and J calls and clone size come from that table. The sample shows about 680,000 clones, just over 90% of them seen only once.

Source material: naive CD8+ T cells sorted from blood. The chain joins TRBV5-1 to TRBJ2-1, with D possibly matching TRBD2 (6 bases). This TCR was recovered from a man younger than 45 in good health. The chain's CDR3 is CASSLRGVGSLHEQFF. CDR3 sequence (DNA): TGCGCCAGCAGCTTGCGCGGGGTCGGTTCGTTACATGAGCAGTTCTTC.